This T cell receptor beta chain emerged from a study of sequential checkpoint blockade in melanoma. Sequenced by immunoSEQ multiplex PCR; TCRdb stores in-frame clones only, minus some. The profile shows under 40,000 clones, 86% of them singletons. The germline V gene has CDR1 SNHLY and CDR2 FYNNEI. This CDR3 is built from 18 residues. The ends were cut back, 2 bases at V and 0 bases at J, with 14 bases in the middle. Treatment indicated: randomized to nivolumab then ipilimumab (arm A) or the reverse (arm B). DNA-damaging chemotherapy had not been given to any patient beforehand. The genes are TRBV2 and TRBJ2-6; D is perhaps TRBD1 (5 bases). The material was CD8+ T cells sorted from blood (inferred from file names), obtained from a patient given nivolumab and ipilimumab in sequence. The origin of this receptor is a human donor with melanoma. CDR3 sequence reads: CASSESLGQSSGANVLTF. CDR3 bases: TGTGCCAGCAGTGAATCACTGGGGCAGTCCTCTGGGGCCAACGTCCTGACTTTC.